The 3 T cell receptor beta chains below were found in one sample sequenced in a study of T cell responses to AZD1222 COVID-19 vaccine. This table comes from immunoSEQ multiplex PCR, and its TCRdb copy is limited to in-frame clones, with some not included. This table holds nearly 110,000 clones, roughly 90% found once. Sequences were derived from peripheral blood, sampled 28 days after the second AZD1222 dose. Receptors were obtained from an adult who received the AZD1222 COVID-19 vaccine.

The V and J genes are TRBV21-1 and TRBJ1-2; TRBD1, the D gene given by the table, was not confirmed from the DNA. TRBV21-1 is marked as a pseudogene. The CDR3 is 14 residues long. CDR3 nucleotides: TGTGCCAGCAGCAAACGGACAGGGCTAAGGGGCTACACCTTC. Translation gives CASSKRTGLRGYTF.

The chain is built from TRBV4-2 and TRBJ1-5; D perhaps matches TRBD1 (6 bases). Germline assignment: CDR1 LGHNA and CDR2 YNFKEQ. V was trimmed by 0 bases and J by 7 bases, leaving 13 bases between them. The CDR3 is 15 residues long. Here the CDR3 reads CASSQDPQGQQPQHF. CDR3 DNA sequence: TGTGCCAGCAGCCAAGACCCACAGGGCCAACAGCCCCAGCATTTT.

This CDR3 reads CASSPLGQAENEKLFF. DNA of the CDR3: TGTGCCAGCAGCCCCCTCGGACAGGCGGAAAATGAAAAACTGTTTTTT. The chain combines TRBV4-2 with TRBJ1-4, with TRBD1 matching 7 bases. The CDR3 totals 16 residues. The V segment lost 4 bases and the J segment 5 bases; nucleotides outside the gene matches: 10. Germline CDR1 is LGHNA and CDR2 is YNFKEQ.